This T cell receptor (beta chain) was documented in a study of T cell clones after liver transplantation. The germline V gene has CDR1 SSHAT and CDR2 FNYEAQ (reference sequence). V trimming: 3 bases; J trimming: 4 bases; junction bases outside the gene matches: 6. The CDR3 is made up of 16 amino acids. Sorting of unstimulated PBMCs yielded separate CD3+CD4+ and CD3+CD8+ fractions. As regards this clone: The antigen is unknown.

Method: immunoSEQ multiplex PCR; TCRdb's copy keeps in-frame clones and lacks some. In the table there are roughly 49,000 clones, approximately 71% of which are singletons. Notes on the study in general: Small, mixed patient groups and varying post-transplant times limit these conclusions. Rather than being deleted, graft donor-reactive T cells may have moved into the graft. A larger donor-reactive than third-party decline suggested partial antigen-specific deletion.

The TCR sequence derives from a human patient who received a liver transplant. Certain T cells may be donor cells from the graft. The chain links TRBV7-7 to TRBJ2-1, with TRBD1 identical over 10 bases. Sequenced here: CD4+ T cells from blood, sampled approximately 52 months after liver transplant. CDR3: CASSFETGGPYNEQFF. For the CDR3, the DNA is TGTGCCAGCAGCTTCGAGACAGGGGGCCCTTACAATGAGCAGTTCTTC.